The 15 T cell receptor beta chains reported below all come from one sample, sequenced in a study of siplizumab effects on memory and regulatory T cells. TCRdb keeps only in-frame clones here, not all; method: immunoSEQ multiplex PCR. The sample carries about 99,000 clones, over 90% recorded once. The sequenced material came from Tregs sorted from blood. These TCRs come from a human donor in good health.

The J gene is TRBJ2-7, the V gene TRBV6-6; D gene uncertain. The germline V gene has CDR1 MNHNY and CDR2 SVGAGI (reference sequence). This CDR3 region has 14 residues. V was cut by 2 bases and J by 2 bases, with 10 bases left in between. CDR3 protein: CASSYASGTYEQYF. As DNA, the CDR3 is TGTGCCAGCAGTTACGCGTCAGGTACCTACGAGCAGTACTTC.

V is TRBV27 and J is TRBJ1-3; D is possibly TRBD1 (5 bases). CDR3 length: 16 residues. CDR1 MNHEY and CDR2 SMNVEV come from the germline V gene (reference sequence). The V end lost 3 bases, the J end lost 0 bases, and 12 bases lay between the germline ends. CDR3 nucleotides: TGTGCCAGCAGTTTGAGGGGCGCTAACTCTGGAAACACCATATATTTT. Its protein is CASSLRGANSGNTIYF.

V and J are TRBV5-1 and TRBJ1-1; D gene ambiguous. The V gene's germline CDR1 is SGHRS and CDR2 YFSETQ. V was shortened by 0 bases and J by 4 bases, with 10 bases between the two germline ends. The CDR3 spans 14 residues. The CDR3 nucleotides are TGCGCCAGCAGCTTGGCCACTCGGGGCACTGAAGCTTTCTTT. Protein product: CASSLATRGTEAFF.

This clone was recorded only once. The V and J genes are TRBV6-1 and TRBJ2-1; 7 bases fit TRBD2. This CDR3 region has 17 residues. J was trimmed by 4 bases and V by 1 base; bases with no gene match: 10. The germline gives CDR1 MNHNS, CDR2 SASEGT. In DNA form, the CDR3 reads TGTGCCAGCAGTGAAGTAATCACGAGCGGGGCGTACAATGAGCAGTTCTTC. Protein: CASSEVITSGAYNEQFF.

The chain carries TRBV7-3 and TRBJ1-4; 8 bases fit TRBD1. Losses at the gene ends were 5 bases for V and 8 bases for J; bases not matched to a gene: 10. CDR1 is SGHTA and CDR2 is FQGTGA in the germline V gene. The CDR3 sequence is 15 residues long. For the CDR3, the DNA is TGTGCCAGCAGCCTCTCGACAGGGGTGGAGGAAAAACTGTTTTTT. Translated: CASSLSTGVEEKLFF.

This chain links TRBV6-1 with TRBJ2-3; D is ambiguous. Germline assignment: CDR1 MNHNS and CDR2 SASEGT. V shed 1 base and J shed 0 bases, with 2 bases lying between them. The CDR3 spans 13 residues. The CDR3 sequence is CASSEGSTDTQYF. As DNA, the CDR3 is TGTGCCAGCAGTGAAGGGAGCACAGATACGCAGTATTTT.

The chain links TRBV9 to TRBJ2-7; TRBD1 or TRBD2 may be the D gene (5 bases each). CDR1 is SGDLS and CDR2 is YYNGEE in the germline V gene. Trimming pared 4 bases from V and 3 bases from J, leaving 14 bases between. The length of the CDR3 is 14 residues. The CDR3 bases are TGTGCCAGCAGCCCAACAGGACTGAACTACGAGCAGTACTTC. Translating it yields CASSPTGLNYEQYF.

The J gene is TRBJ2-5, the V gene TRBV5-1; D is perhaps TRBD1 (7 bases). The CDR3 spans 16 residues. Looked up from germline, CDR1 is SGHRS and CDR2 is YFSETQ. The V end was cut by 4 bases, the J end by 5 bases, with 21 bases between. The CDR3 protein is CASSPMGGQSRETQYF. CDR3 nucleotides: TGCGCCAGCAGCCCCATGGGGGGACAGTCTCGGGAGACCCAGTACTTC.

V and J are TRBV5-1 and TRBJ2-3; D unresolved. The CDR3 length is 14 residues. The V end lost 0 bases, the J end lost 3 bases, and 8 bases lay between the germline ends. Germline CDR1 reads SGHRS; CDR2 reads YFSETQ. The CDR3 loop reads CASSLGRATDTQYF. CDR3 sequence (DNA): TGCGCCAGCAGCTTGGGAAGGGCGACAGATACGCAGTATTTT.

The chain links TRBV27 to TRBJ1-1; no reliable D call. V was clipped by 7 bases and J by 0 bases, with 12 bases between them. Germline V gene data show CDR1 as MNHEY and CDR2 as SMNVEV (reference sequence). CDR3 size: 14 residues. The CDR3 DNA is TGTGCCAGCAAGGCAGCAACTTTGAACACTGAAGCTTTCTTT. This codes for CASKAATLNTEAFF.

The chain is built from TRBV10-1 and TRBJ1-2, with 7 bases matching TRBD1. CDR3 length: 18 amino acids. V was pared by 8 bases and J by 2 bases, with 20 bases of the junction left unmatched. Germline CDR1 WNHNN, CDR2 SYGVQD (reference sequence). The CDR3 nucleotides are TGCGCCAGCCCGATTAAGCGATCATGCCGGGACAGCAACTATGGCTACACCTTC. Translated: CASPIKRSCRDSNYGYTF.

This sequence joins TRBV5-6 and TRBJ2-3, with a tentative D call TRBD2 (6 bases). Germline CDR1 SGHDT, CDR2 YYEEEE. CDR3 length equals 15 residues. Trimming removed 5 bases from V and 0 bases from J, with 13 bases in between. CDR3 nucleotide sequence: TGTGCCAGCAGTCCCCGGGGGACTAGCACAGATACGCAGTATTTT. This gives the protein CASSPRGTSTDTQYF.

The chain links TRBV19 to TRBJ2-2; D remains ambiguous. The CDR3 runs 15 residues. Trimming stripped 6 bases from V and 7 bases from J, with 18 bases between. Germline V lookup: CDR1 LNHDA, CDR2 SQIVND (reference sequence). For the CDR3, the DNA is TGTGCCAGTAGAAGGGCCCTTGGGTCGGGCGGGGAGCTGTTTTTT. It is translated as CASRRALGSGGELFF.

This rearrangement joins TRBV10-3 to TRBJ1-1, with D perhaps matching TRBD1 (6 bases). V was cut by 4 bases and J by 4 bases, with 16 bases left in between. This CDR3 has 15 residues. In germline, CDR1 is ENHRY, CDR2 SYGVKD. CDR3 region: CAISVTGAGGTEAFF. As DNA, the CDR3 is TGTGCCATCAGTGTGACAGGTGCCGGGGGCACTGAAGCTTTCTTT.

This clone was recorded only once. This chain uses TRBV30 with TRBJ1-3; the match to TRBD1 covers 7 bases. The CDR3 consists of 14 residues. With 6 bases clipped from V and 0 bases from J, the junction kept 5 bases outside the gene matches. Germline V gene lookup returns CDR1 GTSNPN and CDR2 SVGIG (reference sequence). The DNA of the CDR3 is TGTGCCTGCCCAGGGGGTGACTCTGGAAACACCATATATTTT. Translation gives CACPGGDSGNTIYF.